Following are 27 T cell receptor beta chains from one sample sequenced in a study of response to subunit inactivated influenza vaccine (dated by TCRdb to about 2018). Library preparation was by RT-PCR. Sequenced using an Illumina HiSeq 2500. The public reads were quality trimmed at Q25 with fastp and then assembled into clones with MiXCR by TCRdb, keeping productive beta chains. Rows are unified per CDR3 protein, each entry keeping the most common DNA and genes. Within this sample are around 750,000 distinct CDR3 sequences, with 21% of them counted one time only. The top ten clones comprise more than 8.5% of the sample. The material was PBMCs from blood, obtained roughly 5 days after vaccination. The receptors come from a man aged 50-60 years who received an inactivated influenza vaccine. Donor details come from another sample of the same person, matched by shared clones.

CDR3 sequence reads: CASSTGTSGRSDTQYF. For the CDR3, the DNA is TGCGCCAGCAGCACCGGGACTAGCGGGAGGTCAGATACGCAGTATTTT. V usage is TRBV5-1 and J usage is TRBJ2-3; 15 bases are shared with TRBD2. Unmatched junction bases numbered 4, after V lost 4 bases and J lost 4 bases. CDR3 size: 16 residues. CDR1 is SGHRS, CDR2 YFSETQ, per germline.

The chain is built from TRBV7-9 and TRBJ2-7, with D perhaps being TRBD1 or TRBD2 (5 bases each). The V and J ends lost 4 bases and 5 bases respectively, with 21 bases between them. CDR3 size: 16 residues. Per the germline V gene, CDR1 is SEHNR and CDR2 is FQNEAQ (reference sequence). CDR3 protein: CASSSVITGPADEQYF. CDR3 DNA sequence: TGTGCCAGCAGCTCCGTTATAACGGGACCGGCGGACGAGCAGTACTTC.

This clonotype occurred a few times. The rearrangement links TRBV11-2 to TRBJ1-1, with 7 bases that match TRBD1. CDR3 size: 19 residues. J gave up 0 bases and V 3 bases, and 16 bases lay outside the gene matches. Germline assignment: CDR1 SGHAT and CDR2 FQNNGV. The DNA of the CDR3 is TGTGCCAGCAGCTTTTTCATGATTACGGGACAGCACATGAACACTGAAGCTTTCTTT. Amino acid sequence: CASSFFMITGQHMNTEAFF.

This clonotype was seen more than once but under ten times. The chain recombines TRBV7-2 with TRBJ2-7; a possible D gene is TRBD2 (5 bases). Trimming took off 2 bases at V and 0 bases at J, with 17 bases between the two ends. Per the germline V gene, CDR1 is SGHTA and CDR2 is FQGNSA. This CDR3 has 17 amino acids. In DNA, the CDR3 is TGTGCCAGCAGCTTAAATGGCGGACTCTTTAGCTCCTACGAGCAGTACTTC. It specifies CASSLNGGLFSSYEQYF.

The J gene is TRBJ2-3, the V gene TRBV20-1; perhaps D is TRBD1 or TRBD2 (7 bases each). Trimming removed 6 bases at V and 5 bases at J, with 21 bases between. CDR1 and CDR2 from the germline V gene are DFQATT and SNEGSKA (reference sequence). CDR3 size: 15 residues. The CDR3 bases are TGCAGTGCCCCACCGCCCGCAGGGGGGGGAGATACGCAGTATTTT. Protein sequence: CSAPPPAGGGDTQYF.

This sequence joins TRBV12-3 or TRBV12-4 and TRBJ2-3, with 11 nucleotides matching TRBD1. There are 15 residues in the CDR3. The ends lost 1 base at V and 6 bases at J; junction bases unmatched: 3. CDR3 nucleotide sequence: TGTGCCAGCAGTTTAGACGGGACAGGGGGTGATACGCAGTATTTT. Its protein product is CASSLDGTGGDTQYF.

The V call is TRBV28, the J call TRBJ1-4, with a possible D match to TRBD1 (5 bases). The ends were cut back, 6 bases at V and 3 bases at J, with 5 bases in the middle. The germline CDR1 and CDR2 sequences are MDHEN and SYDVKM. The CDR3 has 12 residues. CDR3 coding DNA: TGTGCCAGCAGGACAGCTAATGAAAAACTGTTTTTT. It codes for CASRTANEKLFF. Looking up the rest from reference TRBV28 and TRBJ1-4 gives the full variable domain: DVKVTQSSRYLVKRTGEKVFLECVQDMDHENMFWYRQDPGLGLRLIYFSYDVKMKEKGDIPEGYSVSREKKERFSLILESASTNQTSMYLCASRTANEKLFFGSGTQLSVL.

This clonotype has ten or more counts. The J gene is TRBJ2-1, the V gene TRBV29-1; a weak D match, TRBD2 (5 bases). V was shortened by 5 bases and J by 1 base, with 9 bases between the two germline ends. There are 13 residues in the CDR3. CDR1 and CDR2 from the germline V gene are SQVTM and ANQGSEA. DNA of the CDR3: TGCAGCGTTCTCGGGGAATCCTACAATGAGCAGTTCTTC. As protein: CSVLGESYNEQFF.

The V call is TRBV7-9, the J call TRBJ2-7, with 8 nucleotides matching TRBD1. CDR1 is SEHNR and CDR2 is FQNEAQ in the germline V gene (reference sequence). J was trimmed by 4 bases and V by 2 bases; bases with no gene match: 10. The CDR3 length is 16 residues. In DNA, the CDR3 is TGTGCCAGCAGCTTATCTCGCGGTACAGGGGGGTACGAGCAGTACTTC. This sequence encodes CASSLSRGTGGYEQYF.

The genes are TRBV27 and TRBJ1-4, with 8 positions matching TRBD1. J gave up 4 bases and V 7 bases, and 8 bases lay outside the gene matches. CDR3 length: 15 amino acids. Germline V CDR1 and CDR2: MNHEY, SMNVEV (reference sequence). The CDR3 coding sequence is TGTGCCAGCACCAGGACAGGGATGAATAATGAAAAACTGTTTTTT. As protein: CASTRTGMNNEKLFF.

V usage is TRBV5-1 and J usage is TRBJ2-1; TRBD2 aligns across 8 bases. The CDR3 is made up of 19 amino acids. The V gene's germline CDR1 is SGHRS and CDR2 YFSETQ. Trimming removed 1 base from V and 1 base from J; junction bases left unmatched: 13. DNA for the CDR3: TGCGCCAGCAGCTTGATCACGGGAGGGCCTGAGGTTTCCTACAATGAGCAGTTCTTC. Translating gives CASSLITGGPEVSYNEQFF.

The genes are TRBV13 and TRBJ2-7, with 9 bases fitting TRBD2. Trimming removed 0 bases from V and 5 bases from J; junction bases left unmatched: 14. The V gene's germline CDR1 is PRHDT and CDR2 FYEKMQ (reference sequence). The CDR3 has 18 residues. CDR3 coding DNA: TGTGCCAGCAGCTTAGGCCTTTTCGGGGTAGCGGGAGCTAACGAGCAGTACTTC. It specifies CASSLGLFGVAGANEQYF.

The rearrangement uses TRBV3-1 and TRBJ2-6; D is unclear. The CDR3 has 14 residues. V lost 4 bases and J 4 bases, leaving 8 bases between the germline ends. Germline V gene lookup returns CDR1 LGHDT and CDR2 YNNKEL (reference sequence). In nucleotides, the CDR3 is TGTGCCAGCAGCCCGGCCCCCGGGGCCAACGTCCTGACTTTC. Translating it yields CASSPAPGANVLTF.

The chain has TRBV9 and TRBJ2-1; 13 bases are shared with TRBD2. This CDR3 is 17 amino acids long. After removal of 3 bases from V and 9 bases from J, the junction contained 12 bases not matched to a gene. CDR1 is SGDLS and CDR2 is YYNGEE in the germline V gene. CDR3 protein: CASSARARTSGSAEQFF. In DNA, the CDR3 is TGTGCCAGCAGCGCCAGGGCCAGGACTAGCGGGAGTGCTGAGCAGTTCTTC.

There are a few counts of this clonotype. The V call is TRBV5-6, the J call TRBJ2-1; 8 nucleotides match TRBD2. From germline, CDR1 is SGHDT and CDR2 YYEEEE. The ends lost 1 base at V and 8 bases at J; junction bases unmatched: 11. This CDR3 contains 16 residues. The CDR3 sequence is CASSLLVSGGPDEQFF. The CDR3 DNA follows: TGTGCCAGCAGCTTGTTGGTGTCGGGGGGGCCCGATGAGCAGTTCTTC. Supplemented by reference TRBV5-6 and TRBJ2-1, the full variable domain reads DAGVTQSPTHLIKTRGQQVTLRCSPKSGHDTVSWYQQALGQGPQFIFQYYEEEERQRGNFPDRFSGHQFPNYSSELNVNALLLGDSALYLCASSLLVSGGPDEQFFGPGTRLTVL.

V usage is TRBV28 and J usage is TRBJ2-5, with a weak D call TRBD2 (6 bases). The CDR3 has 11 amino acids. Germline lookup yields CDR1 MDHEN and CDR2 SYDVKM. CDR3 in amino acids: CGTSIQETQYF. DNA of the CDR3: TGTGGAACTAGCATCCAAGAGACCCAGTACTTC.

The chain links TRBV4-3 to TRBJ1-1; D ambiguous. This CDR3 comprises 14 residues. With 5 bases removed from V and 5 bases from J, the gap between germline ends came to 15 bases. The germline CDR1 and CDR2 sequences are LGHNA and YSLEER. DNA of the CDR3: TGCGCCAGCAGCGCTCCGGGGAGGCGGACTGAAGCTTTCTTT. It encodes CASSAPGRRTEAFF.

This chain uses TRBV29-1 with TRBJ2-3; TRBD2 agrees at 14 bases. The CDR3 covers 16 residues. Germline lookup yields CDR1 SQVTM and CDR2 ANQGSEA. After removal of 4 bases from V and 3 bases from J, the junction contained 6 bases not matched to a gene. CDR3: CSVGYRTSGRTDTQYF. CDR3 bases: TGCAGCGTTGGGTACAGGACTAGCGGGAGGACAGATACGCAGTATTTT.

This clonotype appeared a few times. V is TRBV28 and J is TRBJ2-7; D not resolved. Germline values: CDR1 MDHEN, CDR2 SYDVKM. The V end was cut by 4 bases, the J end by 4 bases, with 17 bases between. The CDR3 sequence is 15 residues long. The CDR3 region has the DNA TGTGCCAGCAGTTCGCCCCGGTACAAGGCTTACGAGCAGTACTTC. It specifies CASSSPRYKAYEQYF.

This clonotype occurred a few times. This chain links TRBV12-3 or TRBV12-4 with TRBJ1-2, with no clear D. This CDR3 contains 15 residues. V was cut by 0 bases and J by 1 base, with 9 bases left in between. The CDR3 DNA follows: TGTGCCAGCAGTTTAGCCCCACCTATTAACTATGGCTACACCTTC. Translation gives CASSLAPPINYGYTF.

CDR3 sequence: CSARAKQGALNYGYTF. The CDR3 DNA follows: TGCAGTGCTAGAGCCAAACAGGGGGCCCTTAACTATGGCTACACCTTC. J is TRBJ1-2 and V is TRBV20-1; 9 bases agree with TRBD1. V trimming: 1 base; J trimming: 1 base; junction bases outside the gene matches: 7. The germline V gene encodes CDR1 DFQATT and CDR2 SNEGSKA (reference sequence). There are 16 residues in the CDR3.

This clonotype was counted only a few times. The V and J genes are TRBV5-1 and TRBJ1-2; tentatively, D is TRBD1 (6 bases). V shed 3 bases and J shed 4 bases, with 13 bases lying between them. This CDR3 is 14 amino acids long. Germline V gene data show CDR1 as SGHRS and CDR2 as YFSETQ. The CDR3 sequence: CASSSTGAGYGYTF. The DNA for the CDR3 is TGCGCCAGCAGCTCGACAGGAGCGGGCTATGGCTACACCTTC.

The genes are TRBV27 and TRBJ2-3; the D gene is possibly TRBD2 (6 bases). CDR1 and CDR2 (germline): MNHEY, SMNVEV (reference sequence). Trimming cost V 5 bases and J 4 bases, with 10 bases left between them. This CDR3 spans 13 amino acids. CDR3 bases: TGTGCCAGCAGTCATCAGCGGGCAGATACGCAGTATTTT. It is translated as CASSHQRADTQYF.

This rearrangement joins TRBV5-1 to TRBJ2-2; D gene uncertain. The CDR3 covers 19 residues. The germline V gene encodes CDR1 SGHRS and CDR2 YFSETQ. Trimming cost V 0 bases and J 1 base, with 19 bases left between them. Written as DNA, the CDR3 is TGCGCCAGCAGCTTGGCCGCTTTAGGTTCGACCAGGAACACCGGGGAGCTGTTTTTT. It yields the protein CASSLAALGSTRNTGELFF.

This chain connects TRBV13 to TRBJ2-7, with 12 bases lining up with TRBD1. Germline assignment: CDR1 PRHDT and CDR2 FYEKMQ (reference sequence). The CDR3 spans 16 residues. The V segment lost 4 bases and the J segment 4 bases; nucleotides outside the gene matches: 8. The CDR3 is CASSSRDRGRTYEQYF. The CDR3 region has the DNA TGTGCCAGCAGCTCCCGGGACAGGGGGCGAACTTACGAGCAGTACTTC.

This clonotype was seen a few times. This chain links TRBV5-1 with TRBJ1-2, with D unresolved. The CDR3 contains 13 residues. CDR1 SGHRS and CDR2 YFSETQ come from the germline V gene. Trimming stripped 0 bases from V and 5 bases from J, with 8 bases between. The CDR3 region has the DNA TGCGCCAGCAGCTTGGAACAGAAGTATGGCTACACCTTC. It encodes CASSLEQKYGYTF.

The rearrangement links TRBV20-1 to TRBJ2-7; 7 positions match TRBD2. J gave up 2 bases and V 3 bases, and 7 bases lay outside the gene matches. Germline CDR1 DFQATT, CDR2 SNEGSKA (reference sequence). CDR3 size: 14 residues. The CDR3 region has the DNA TGCAGTGCTAGTTATTCGGGAGGAACCTACGAGCAGTACTTC. Encoded protein: CSASYSGGTYEQYF.